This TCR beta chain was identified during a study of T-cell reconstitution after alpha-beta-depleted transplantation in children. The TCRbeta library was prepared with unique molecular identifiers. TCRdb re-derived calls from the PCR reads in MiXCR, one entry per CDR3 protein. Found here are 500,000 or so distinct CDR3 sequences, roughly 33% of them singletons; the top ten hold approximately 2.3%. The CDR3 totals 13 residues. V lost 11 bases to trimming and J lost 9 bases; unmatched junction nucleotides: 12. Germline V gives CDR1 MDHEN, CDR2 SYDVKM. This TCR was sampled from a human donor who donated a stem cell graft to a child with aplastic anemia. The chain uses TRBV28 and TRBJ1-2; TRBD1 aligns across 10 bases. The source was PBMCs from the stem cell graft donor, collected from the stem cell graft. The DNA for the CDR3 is TGTGCCCCGGCCGAGACAGGGGGCTGGAGCTACACCTTC. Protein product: CAPAETGGWSYTF.